Listed below are T cell receptor beta chains from one sample, sequenced in a study of shared clonotypes between healthy human individuals. Clones were read by immunoSEQ multiplex PCR, and TCRdb kept only the in-frame ones, dropping some. The sample includes 550,000 to 600,000 clones, 98% of them seen just once. The source material was naive CD8+ T cells sorted from blood. Receptors originate from a man aged 25-45 years in good health. CDR3s include the opening cysteine and the closing phenylalanine or tryptophan. The D gene is left open where the match is weak. Where a row states a size, it is once, few, many or the class of an expanded clone; other rows omit it.

cdr3_aa cdr3_nt v_call d_call j_call clone_size
CASRPPGLLITDTQYF TGTGCCAGCAGACCCCCGGGACTACTTATCACAGATACGCAGTATTTT TRBV27 TRBD2 TRBJ2-3 once
CASSQGQGPAVDEQYF TGCGCCAGCAGCCAAGGGCAGGGCCCGGCAGTAGACGAGCAGTACTTC TRBV4-1 NA TRBJ2-7 NA
CASSIALSSYNEQFF TGTGCCAGTAGTATCGCGTTAAGCTCCTACAATGAGCAGTTCTTC TRBV19 NA TRBJ2-1 NA
CASSPTGVGELFF TGTGCCAGCAGTCCGACAGGGGTCGGGGAGCTGTTTTTT TRBV6-5 TRBD1 TRBJ2-2 NA
CASSVGGVSYEQYF TGTGCCAGCAGCGTAGGAGGGGTCTCCTACGAGCAGTACTTC TRBV9 NA TRBJ2-7 few
CASPRDIPGANTQYF TGTGCCAGCCCCCGGGATATACCGGGAGCGAATACGCAGTATTTT TRBV2 NA TRBJ2-3 NA
CATSRAGEEREKLFF TGTGCCACCAGCAGAGCAGGGGAGGAGAGGGAAAAACTGTTTTTT TRBV15 NA TRBJ1-4 NA
CASSIPGQYNEQFF TGTGCCAGCAGCATCCCGGGACAGTACAATGAGCAGTTCTTC TRBV5-5 TRBD1 TRBJ2-1 NA
CASSSSDDYNEQFF TGTGCCAGCAGCTCCTCAGACGATTACAATGAGCAGTTCTTC TRBV7-2 NA TRBJ2-1 NA
CASSLGGENYEQYF TGTGCCAGCAGCTTAGGGGGGGAGAACTACGAGCAGTACTTC TRBV7-9 NA TRBJ2-7 NA
CASSEALLGQGVFVGGYTF TGTGCCAGCAGTGAAGCGCTTCTGGGACAGGGGGTTTTTGTGGGAGGCTACACCTTC TRBV6-1 TRBD1 TRBJ1-2 NA
CASSLMEREGNEQFF TGTGCCAGCAGCTTGATGGAGCGGGAGGGCAATGAGCAGTTCTTC TRBV5-4 TRBD2 TRBJ2-1 NA
CASSYRLADSYEQYF TGCGCCAGCAGCTACAGACTAGCCGATTCCTACGAGCAGTACTTC TRBV4-1 TRBD2 TRBJ2-7 NA
CASSPGTGGRGNEPQHF TGTGCCAGCAGTCCCGGGACAGGGGGAAGGGGAAATGAGCCCCAGCATTTT TRBV27 TRBD1 TRBJ1-5 NA
CASSQDLGSGTDTQYF TGCGCCAGCAGCCAAGATTTGGGTAGCGGCACAGATACGCAGTATTTT TRBV4-3 NA TRBJ2-3 NA
CASSPGLAGNEQFF TGTGCCAGCAGCCCGGGACTAGCGGGAAATGAGCAGTTCTTC TRBV5-4 TRBD2 TRBJ2-1 once
CASSAGLAGVPSTDTQYF TGTGCCAGCAGCGCCGGACTAGCGGGGGTACCTAGCACAGATACGCAGTATTTT TRBV9 TRBD2 TRBJ2-3 NA
CAIPGQGVDEQYF TGTGCCATCCCGGGACAGGGGGTCGACGAGCAGTACTTC TRBV28 TRBD1 TRBJ2-7 NA
CASSYSRRPAYEQYF TGTGCCAGCAGTTACAGTCGGCGGCCAGCCTACGAGCAGTACTTC TRBV27 NA TRBJ2-7 NA
CATSRLAGGVGELFF TGTGCCACCAGCAGACTAGCGGGAGGCGTCGGGGAGCTGTTTTTT TRBV15 TRBD2 TRBJ2-2 NA
CASSQQGLEQYF TGCGCCAGCAGCCAACAGGGGCTCGAGCAGTACTTC TRBV4-1 NA TRBJ2-7 NA
CAWSGSLAGGPDLNEQFF TGTGCCTGGAGTGGATCATTAGCGGGAGGGCCAGATTTGAATGAGCAGTTCTTC TRBV30 TRBD2 TRBJ2-1 NA
CASSQEGGQEKLFF TGTGCCAGCAGCCAAGAGGGGGGACAAGAAAAACTGTTTTTT TRBV4-2 NA TRBJ1-4 NA